A single sample gave rise to the 12 T cell receptor beta chains below, sequenced in a study of regulatory T cells in long-lasting Graves disease. iRepertoire HTBI primers and Arm-PCR of CDR3 regions built TCR beta libraries. TCRdb reprocessed the multiplex PCR reads with MiXCR, giving one entry per CDR3 protein. The sample has around 460,000 distinct CDR3 sequences; roughly 21% are singletons. The time point here: persistent/refractory GD, antithyroid drugs over 5 years with positive TRAb. The TCR library was made from RNA that had been extracted from PBMCs in TRIzol. This specimen consisted of peripheral blood mononuclear cells (PBMCs), obtained when the disease was refractory, from a patient treated with antithyroid drugs. These TCRs come from a female donor with Graves disease.

J is TRBJ2-7 and V is TRBV7-2, with D unresolved. Per germline, CDR1 SGHTA and CDR2 FQGNSA. The CDR3 spans 13 residues. V was trimmed by 5 bases and J by 2 bases, leaving 10 bases between them. The CDR3 DNA follows: TGTGCCAGCAGCGCCCAGTCCCCCTACGAGCAGTACTTC. It codes for CASSAQSPYEQYF.

The genes are TRBV20-1 and TRBJ1-1; 8 nucleotides line up with TRBD1. In germline, CDR1 is DFQATT, CDR2 SNEGSKA (reference sequence). J lost 1 base, V lost 7 bases, and 8 bases had no gene match. CDR3 length: 14 residues. DNA for the CDR3: TGCAGTGTCCAGGGGGCGGCAGGGAACACTGAAGCTTTCTTT. This translates into CSVQGAAGNTEAFF.

This clonotype came up many times. The rearrangement uses TRBV6-5 and TRBJ2-7, with D tentatively TRBD2 (6 bases). Trimming left V 4 bases short and J 0 bases short, with 13 bases between. The V gene's germline CDR1 is MNHEY and CDR2 SVGAGI. The CDR3 is made up of 15 amino acids. The CDR3 is CASSFLPGSSYEQYF. The DNA of the CDR3 is TGTGCCAGCAGTTTCCTCCCCGGGAGCTCCTACGAGCAGTACTTC.

The rearrangement joins TRBV27 to TRBJ2-5; the D gene is possibly TRBD2 (7 bases). CDR1 MNHEY and CDR2 SMNVEV come from the germline V gene (reference sequence). This CDR3 is 15 amino acids long. V was pared by 8 bases and J by 4 bases, with 20 bases between. This chain's CDR3 is CASGEGGVRGETQYF. CDR3 nucleotides: TGTGCCAGCGGAGAGGGGGGGGTCAGGGGAGAGACCCAGTACTTC.

This clonotype was seen at least ten times. The chain carries TRBV6-5 and TRBJ2-5; D assignment may be TRBD1 or TRBD2 (6 bases each). The CDR3 covers 17 residues. The germline gives CDR1 MNHEY, CDR2 SVGAGI. The germline V and J ends were trimmed by 4 bases and 3 bases, with 21 bases remaining between them. As DNA, the CDR3 is TGTGCCAGCAGTTTAACGACGGGGGCCTCGTCTGAAGAGACCCAGTACTTC. This sequence encodes CASSLTTGASSEETQYF.

This clonotype was counted ten times or more. V usage is TRBV6-5 and J usage is TRBJ1-2; D call uncertain. The germline CDR1 and CDR2 sequences are MNHEY and SVGAGI. The CDR3 runs 15 residues. V shed 0 bases and J shed 1 base, with 9 bases lying between them. The CDR3 reads CASSYSTAINYGYTF. CDR3 DNA: TGTGCCAGCAGTTACTCGACCGCGATTAACTATGGCTACACCTTC.

CDR3 sequence reads: CASSIARSTNRGEQFF. The DNA for the CDR3 is TGTGCCAGTAGTATCGCCCGGTCTACAAACCGGGGTGAGCAGTTCTTC. This chain links TRBV19 with TRBJ2-1; D is possibly TRBD2 (5 bases). The V gene lost 3 bases and the J gene lost 9 bases, with 21 bases spanning the gap. Germline values: CDR1 LNHDA, CDR2 SQIVND (reference sequence). The CDR3 length is 16 residues. The whole variable domain, filled in from reference TRBV19 and TRBJ2-1, reads DGGITQSPKYLFRKEGQNVTLSCEQNLNHDAMYWYRQDPGQGLRLIYYSQIVNDFQKGDIAEGYSVSREKKESFPLTVTSAQKNPTAFYLCASSIARSTNRGEQFFGPGTRLTVL.

This clonotype was recorded many times. The rearrangement uses TRBV24-1 and TRBJ2-5; D may be TRBD1 (5 bases). Per the germline V gene, CDR1 is KGHDR and CDR2 is SFDVKD. The CDR3 consists of 14 residues. Trimming removed 9 bases at V and 2 bases at J, with 15 bases between. The CDR3 DNA follows: TGTGCCACCCAAGAACCAGGGCAGCAAGAGACCCAGTACTTC. Translated: CATQEPGQQETQYF.

In DNA, the CDR3 is TGTGCCACCAGCAGCGACAGGGTCACCGGGGAGCTGTTTTTT. Its protein is CATSSDRVTGELFF. V and J are TRBV15 and TRBJ2-2; 7 bases map to TRBD1. Germline V gene sequence: CDR1 LNHNV, CDR2 YYDKDF (reference sequence). The CDR3 totals 14 residues. The V segment lost 3 bases and the J segment 4 bases; nucleotides outside the gene matches: 2.

As to this clonotype: This could be a read error, since a much larger clone is one nucleotide away. This rearrangement joins TRBV6-2 or TRBV6-3 to TRBJ2-7; TRBD1 or TRBD2 may be the D gene (5 bases each). From germline, CDR1 is MNHEY and CDR2 SVGEGT. This CDR3 is built from 13 residues. CDR3 nucleotide sequence: TGTGCCAACAGTTCCGGGGACCCCTACGAGCAGTACTTC. As protein: CANSSGDPYEQYF.

J is TRBJ1-1 and V is TRBV5-1, with TRBD1 matching over 7 bases. V gave up 0 bases and J gave up 7 bases; unmatched junction bases: 9. This CDR3 comprises 15 residues. Looked up from germline, CDR1 is SGHRS and CDR2 is YFSETQ. CDR3 nucleotides: TGCGCCAGCAGCTTGGTGGGCCAGGGGGATATTGAAGCTTTCTTT. Residues: CASSLVGQGDIEAFF. The whole variable domain, filled in from reference TRBV5-1 and TRBJ1-1, reads KAGVTQTPRYLIKTRGQQVTLSCSPISGHRSVSWYQQTPGQGLQFLFEYFSETQRNKGNFPGRFSGRQFSNSRSEMNVSTLELGDSALYLCASSLVGQGDIEAFFGQGTRLTVV.

This clonotype was seen at least ten times. The chain uses TRBV28 and TRBJ1-2; D remains unclear. Germline V gene lookup returns CDR1 MDHEN and CDR2 SYDVKM. V gave up 5 bases and J gave up 4 bases, with 11 bases separating them. The length of the CDR3 is 13 residues. The CDR3 protein is CASSMGTAYGYTF. CDR3 nucleotides: TGTGCCAGCAGTATGGGAACAGCCTATGGCTACACCTTC.